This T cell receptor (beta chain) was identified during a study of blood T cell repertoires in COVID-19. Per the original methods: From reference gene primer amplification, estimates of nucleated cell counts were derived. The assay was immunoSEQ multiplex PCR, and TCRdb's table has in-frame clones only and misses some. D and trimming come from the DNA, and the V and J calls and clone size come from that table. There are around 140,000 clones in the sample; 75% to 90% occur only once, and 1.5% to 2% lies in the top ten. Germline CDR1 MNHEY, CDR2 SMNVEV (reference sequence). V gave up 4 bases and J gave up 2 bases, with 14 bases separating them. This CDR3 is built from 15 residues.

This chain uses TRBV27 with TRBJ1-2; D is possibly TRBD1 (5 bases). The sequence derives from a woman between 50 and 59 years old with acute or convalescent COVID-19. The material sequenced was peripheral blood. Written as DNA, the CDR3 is TGTGCCAGCAGTTCAGTCCGATCAGGGAACTATGGCTACACCTTC. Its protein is CASSSVRSGNYGYTF.